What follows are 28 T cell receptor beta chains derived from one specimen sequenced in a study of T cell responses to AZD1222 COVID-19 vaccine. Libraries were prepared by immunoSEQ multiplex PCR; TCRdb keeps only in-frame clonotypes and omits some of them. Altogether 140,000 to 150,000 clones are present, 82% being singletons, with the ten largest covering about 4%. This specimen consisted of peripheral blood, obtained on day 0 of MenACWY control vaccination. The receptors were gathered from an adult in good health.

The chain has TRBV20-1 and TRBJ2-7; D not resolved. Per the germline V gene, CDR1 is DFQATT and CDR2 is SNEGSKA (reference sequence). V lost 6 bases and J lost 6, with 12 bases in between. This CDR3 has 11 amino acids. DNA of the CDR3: TGCAGTGCATACTTCGGTCTCGAGCAGTACTTC. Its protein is CSAYFGLEQYF.

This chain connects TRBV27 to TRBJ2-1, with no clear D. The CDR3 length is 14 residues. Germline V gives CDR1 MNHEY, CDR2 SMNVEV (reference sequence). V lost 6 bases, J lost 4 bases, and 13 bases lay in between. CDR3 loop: CASRESALYNEQFF. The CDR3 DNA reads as TGTGCCAGCAGAGAATCCGCCCTATACAATGAGCAGTTCTTC.

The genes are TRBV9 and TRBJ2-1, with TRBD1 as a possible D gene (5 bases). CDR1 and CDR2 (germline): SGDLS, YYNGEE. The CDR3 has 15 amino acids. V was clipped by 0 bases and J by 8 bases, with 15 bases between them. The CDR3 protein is CASSVVEGTGYEQFF. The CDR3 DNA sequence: TGTGCCAGCAGCGTAGTGGAAGGCACAGGCTATGAGCAGTTCTTC.

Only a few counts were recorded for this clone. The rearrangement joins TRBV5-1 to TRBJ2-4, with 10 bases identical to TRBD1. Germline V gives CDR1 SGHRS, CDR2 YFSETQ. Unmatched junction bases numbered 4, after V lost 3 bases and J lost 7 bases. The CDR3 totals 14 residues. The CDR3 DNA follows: TGCGCCAGCAGCTGGACAGGGGGAGGGAACATTCAGTACTTC. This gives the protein CASSWTGGGNIQYF.

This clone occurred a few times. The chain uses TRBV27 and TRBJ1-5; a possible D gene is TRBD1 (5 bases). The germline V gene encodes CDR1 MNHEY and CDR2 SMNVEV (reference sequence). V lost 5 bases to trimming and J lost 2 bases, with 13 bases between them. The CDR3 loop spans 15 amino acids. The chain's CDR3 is CASSPSGGGNQPQHF. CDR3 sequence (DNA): TGTGCCAGCAGTCCCAGCGGGGGAGGCAATCAGCCCCAGCATTTT.

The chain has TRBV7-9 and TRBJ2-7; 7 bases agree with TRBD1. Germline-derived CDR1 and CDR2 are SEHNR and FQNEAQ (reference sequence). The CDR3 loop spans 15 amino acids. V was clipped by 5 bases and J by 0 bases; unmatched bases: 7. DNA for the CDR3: TGTGCCAGCAGCCTCCAGGGGGTGAGCTCCTACGAGCAGTACTTC. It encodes CASSLQGVSSYEQYF.

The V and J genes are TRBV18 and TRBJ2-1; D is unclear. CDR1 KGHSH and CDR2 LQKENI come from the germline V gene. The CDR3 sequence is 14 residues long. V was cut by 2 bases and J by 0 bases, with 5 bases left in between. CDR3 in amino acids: CASSPGNSYNEQFF. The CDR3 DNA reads TGTGCCAGCTCACCAGGTAACTCCTACAATGAGCAGTTCTTC.

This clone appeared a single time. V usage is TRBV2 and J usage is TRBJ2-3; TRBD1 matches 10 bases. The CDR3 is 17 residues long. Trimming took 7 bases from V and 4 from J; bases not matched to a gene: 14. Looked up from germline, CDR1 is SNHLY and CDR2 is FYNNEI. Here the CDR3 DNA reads TGTGCCAGCATTCTTTTCCGGGACAGGGGTGGGTCAGATACGCAGTATTTT. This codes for CASILFRDRGGSDTQYF.

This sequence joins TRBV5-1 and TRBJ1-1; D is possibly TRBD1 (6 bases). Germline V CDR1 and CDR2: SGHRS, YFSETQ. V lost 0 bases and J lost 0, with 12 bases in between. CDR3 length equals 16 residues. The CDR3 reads CASSLVAGALNTEAFF. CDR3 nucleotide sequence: TGCGCCAGCAGCTTGGTTGCAGGGGCCCTGAACACTGAAGCTTTCTTT.

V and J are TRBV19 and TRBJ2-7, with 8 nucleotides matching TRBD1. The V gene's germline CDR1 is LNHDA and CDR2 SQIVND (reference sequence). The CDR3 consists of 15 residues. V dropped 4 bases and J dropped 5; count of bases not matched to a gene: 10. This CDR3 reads CASSRAPGGGNEQYF. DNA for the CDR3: TGTGCCAGTAGTAGGGCGCCAGGGGGCGGAAACGAGCAGTACTTC.

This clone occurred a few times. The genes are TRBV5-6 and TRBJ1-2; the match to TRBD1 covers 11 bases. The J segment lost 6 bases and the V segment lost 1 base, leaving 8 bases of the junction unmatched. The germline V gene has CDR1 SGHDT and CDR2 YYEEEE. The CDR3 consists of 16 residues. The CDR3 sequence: CASSLYTDRGRDGYTF. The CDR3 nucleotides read TGTGCCAGCAGCTTGTATACGGACAGGGGGCGGGATGGCTACACCTTC. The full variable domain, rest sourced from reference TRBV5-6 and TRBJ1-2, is DAGVTQSPTHLIKTRGQQVTLRCSPKSGHDTVSWYQQALGQGPQFIFQYYEEEERQRGNFPDRFSGHQFPNYSSELNVNALLLGDSALYLCASSLYTDRGRDGYTFGSGTRLTVV.

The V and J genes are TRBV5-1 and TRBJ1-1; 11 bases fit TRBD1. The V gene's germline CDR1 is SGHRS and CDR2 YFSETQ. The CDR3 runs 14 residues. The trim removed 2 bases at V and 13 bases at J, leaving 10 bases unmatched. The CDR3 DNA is TGCGCCAGCAGCTTCACCGGGACAGGGGGAAGGGGTTTCTTT. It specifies CASSFTGTGGRGFF.

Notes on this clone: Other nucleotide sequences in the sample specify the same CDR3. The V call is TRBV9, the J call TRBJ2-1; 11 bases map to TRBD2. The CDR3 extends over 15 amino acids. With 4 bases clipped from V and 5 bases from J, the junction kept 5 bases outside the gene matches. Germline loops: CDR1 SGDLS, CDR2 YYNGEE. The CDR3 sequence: CASSPRLAGNNEQFF. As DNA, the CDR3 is TGTGCCAGCAGCCCCCGACTAGCGGGGAACAATGAGCAGTTCTTC.

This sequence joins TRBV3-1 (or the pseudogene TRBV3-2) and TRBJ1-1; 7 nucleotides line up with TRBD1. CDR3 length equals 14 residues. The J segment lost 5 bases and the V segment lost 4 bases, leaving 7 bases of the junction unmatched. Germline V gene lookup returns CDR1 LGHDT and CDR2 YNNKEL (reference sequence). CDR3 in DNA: TGTGCCAGCAGCCTGGGGGCAGGGGGAACTGAAGCTTTCTTT. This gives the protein CASSLGAGGTEAFF.

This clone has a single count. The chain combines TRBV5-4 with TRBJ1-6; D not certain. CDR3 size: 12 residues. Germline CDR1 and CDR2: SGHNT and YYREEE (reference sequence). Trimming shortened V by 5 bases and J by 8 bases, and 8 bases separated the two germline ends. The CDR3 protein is CASRNPDSPLHF. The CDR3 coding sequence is TGTGCCAGCAGGAACCCCGATTCACCCCTCCACTTT.

The CDR3 DNA sequence: TGTGCCAGCAGCTCGACAGGCTGGGACACTGAAGCTTTCTTT. The encoded protein is CASSSTGWDTEAFF. The chain employs TRBV27 and TRBJ1-1; possibly TRBD1 for D (6 bases). CDR3 length: 14 residues. Germline loops: CDR1 MNHEY, CDR2 SMNVEV (reference sequence). Trimming left V 6 bases short and J 3 bases short, with 14 bases between.

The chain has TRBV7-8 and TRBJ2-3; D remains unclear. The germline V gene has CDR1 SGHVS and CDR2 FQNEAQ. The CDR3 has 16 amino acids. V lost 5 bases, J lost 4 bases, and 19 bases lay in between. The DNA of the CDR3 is TGTGCCAGCAGCCCCCAAGCACTGAATTCGGCAGATACGCAGTATTTT. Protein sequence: CASSPQALNSADTQYF.

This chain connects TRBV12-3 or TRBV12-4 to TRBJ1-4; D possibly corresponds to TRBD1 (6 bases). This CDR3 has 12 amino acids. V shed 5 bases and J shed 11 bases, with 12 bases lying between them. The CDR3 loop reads CASSPTGRKLFF. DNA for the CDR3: TGTGCCAGCAGTCCGACAGGAAGGAAACTGTTTTTT.

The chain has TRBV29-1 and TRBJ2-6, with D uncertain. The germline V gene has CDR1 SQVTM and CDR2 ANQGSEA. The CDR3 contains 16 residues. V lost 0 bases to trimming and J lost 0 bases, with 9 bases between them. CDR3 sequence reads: CSVEDRVSSGANVLTF. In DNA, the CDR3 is TGCAGCGTTGAAGACAGAGTTTCCTCTGGGGCCAACGTCCTGACTTTC. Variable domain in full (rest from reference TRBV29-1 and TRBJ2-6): SAVISQKPSRDICQRGTSLTIQCQVDSQVTMMFWYRQQPGQSLTLIATANQGSEATYESGFVIDKFPISRPNLTFSTLTVSNMSPEDSSIYLCSVEDRVSSGANVLTFGAGSRLTVL.

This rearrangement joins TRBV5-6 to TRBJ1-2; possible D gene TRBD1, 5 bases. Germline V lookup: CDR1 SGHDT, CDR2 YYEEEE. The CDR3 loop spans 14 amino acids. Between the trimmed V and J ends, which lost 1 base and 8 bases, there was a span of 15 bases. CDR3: CASSLKRGRRGYTF. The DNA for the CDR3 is TGTGCCAGCAGCTTGAAAAGGGGACGGCGGGGCTACACCTTC.

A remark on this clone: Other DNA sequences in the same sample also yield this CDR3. The CDR3 region has the DNA TGTGCCAGCAGCCCTTGGGGCTCTGGGGCCAACGTCCTGACTTTC. Residues: CASSPWGSGANVLTF. The chain combines TRBV27 with TRBJ2-6, with D uncertain. Germline V CDR1 and CDR2: MNHEY, SMNVEV (reference sequence). V shed 6 bases and J shed 0 bases, with 9 bases lying between them. The CDR3 extends over 15 amino acids.

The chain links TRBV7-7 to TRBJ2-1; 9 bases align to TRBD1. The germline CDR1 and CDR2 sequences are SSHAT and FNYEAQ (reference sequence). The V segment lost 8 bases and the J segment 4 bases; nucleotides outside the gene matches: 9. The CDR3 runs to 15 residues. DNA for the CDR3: TGTGCCAGCTCCCCCGGGACAGGGCTTTACAATGAGCAGTTCTTC. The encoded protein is CASSPGTGLYNEQFF.

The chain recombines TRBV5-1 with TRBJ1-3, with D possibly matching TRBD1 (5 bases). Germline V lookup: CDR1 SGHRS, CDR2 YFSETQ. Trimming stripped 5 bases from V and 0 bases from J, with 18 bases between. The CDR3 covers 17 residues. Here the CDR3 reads CASSSWGQGNSGNTIYF. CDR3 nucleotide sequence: TGCGCCAGCAGTTCATGGGGTCAGGGCAACTCTGGAAACACCATATATTTT.

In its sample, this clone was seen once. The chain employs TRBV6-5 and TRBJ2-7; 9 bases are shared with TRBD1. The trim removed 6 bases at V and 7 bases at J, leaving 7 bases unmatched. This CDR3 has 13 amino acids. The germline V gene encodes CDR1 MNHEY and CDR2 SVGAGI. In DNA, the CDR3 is TGTGCCAGCAGGGGGACAGGGTTTGTGGAGCAGTACGTC. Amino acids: CASRGTGFVEQYV.

The CDR3 bases are TGTGCCAGCAGTCGGATCGGGGGGACCCTGTTTTTT. As protein: CASSRIGGTLFF. The rearrangement uses TRBV27 and TRBJ2-2; 7 nucleotides line up with TRBD2. The CDR3 has 12 residues. The V gene end was trimmed by 5 bases and the J gene end by 14 bases; junction bases not matched to a gene: 8. Per germline, CDR1 MNHEY and CDR2 SMNVEV (reference sequence).

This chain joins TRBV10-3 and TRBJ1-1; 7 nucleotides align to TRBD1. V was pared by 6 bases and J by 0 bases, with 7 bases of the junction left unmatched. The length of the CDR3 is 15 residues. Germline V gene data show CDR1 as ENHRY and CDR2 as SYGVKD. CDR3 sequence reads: CAIRDGGTVNTEAFF. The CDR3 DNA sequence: TGTGCCATCAGAGATGGTGGGACAGTGAACACTGAAGCTTTCTTT.

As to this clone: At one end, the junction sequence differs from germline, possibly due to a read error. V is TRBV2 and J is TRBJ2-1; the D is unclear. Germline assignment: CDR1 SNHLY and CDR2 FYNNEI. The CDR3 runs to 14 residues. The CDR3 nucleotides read TGTGCCACCAGTATGGCTAGAAGAAACAATGAGCAGTTCTTC. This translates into CATSMARRNNEQFF.

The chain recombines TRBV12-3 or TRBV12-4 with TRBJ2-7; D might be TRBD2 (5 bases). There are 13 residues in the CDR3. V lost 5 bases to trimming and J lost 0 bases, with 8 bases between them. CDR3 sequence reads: CASSLGVSYEQYF. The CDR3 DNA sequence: TGTGCCAGCAGTCTCGGGGTCTCCTACGAGCAGTACTTC.